This is a list of T cell receptor beta chains from one sample in a study of CD8+CD57+ T cells in acquired aplastic anemia. From the reads, TCRdb called clonotypes with MiXCR, one entry per CDR3 protein. Among 160,000 or so distinct CDR3 sequences listed, 45% to 50% were seen once. Sequencing input: sorted CD4+, CD8+, or CD8+CD57+ T cells (not recorded which) from PBMCs. These receptors came from a human donor with aplastic anemia. CDR3s include the opening cysteine and the closing phenylalanine or tryptophan. The D gene is left open where the match is weak. Some rows mark clone size as missing; the rest say once, few, many or name a class of expanded clone.

V gene,J gene,clone size,CDR3 length,D gene,CDR3 protein,CDR3 DNA
TRBV4-1,TRBJ2-3,many,16,NA,CASSQRVAGSTDTQYF,TGCGCCAGCAGCCAACGCGTGGCAGGGAGCACAGATACGCAGTATTTT
TRBV5-1,TRBJ2-2,NA,16,TRBD2,CASSGPTSGRIRELFF,TGCGCCAGCAGCGGACCGACTAGCGGACGGATTAGGGAGCTGTTTTTT
TRBV19,TRBJ2-1,many,17,TRBD2,CASSKSLAGNSYNEQFF,TGTGCCAGTAGCAAGAGCCTAGCGGGAAACTCCTACAATGAGCAGTTCTTC
TRBV7-2,TRBJ1-2,NA,14,NA,CASSQDWGGWGYTF,TGTGCCAGCAGCCAAGATTGGGGAGGGTGGGGCTACACCTTC
TRBV11-3,TRBJ2-3,NA,12,NA,CANISFGGTQYF,TGTGCCAACATCTCCTTTGGGGGTACGCAGTATTTT
TRBV10-3,TRBJ2-7,NA,14,NA,CAISESGASYEQYF,TGTGCCATCAGTGAGTCAGGGGCCTCCTACGAGCAGTACTTC
TRBV9,TRBJ2-1,NA,14,TRBD2,CASSESGRPYEQFF,TGTGCCAGCAGCGAGAGCGGGAGGCCCTATGAGCAGTTCTTC
TRBV9,TRBJ2-7,NA,17,NA,CASSVAPHVGINYEQYF,TGTGCCAGCAGCGTAGCCCCACATGTGGGGATAAACTACGAGCAGTACTTC
TRBV29-1,TRBJ1-1,few,10,NA,CSVGRREAFF,TGCAGCGTTGGCAGAAGGGAAGCTTTCTTT
TRBV19,TRBJ1-2,NA,15,NA,CASSIGTGTNYGYTF,TGTGCCAGTAGTATCGGAACTGGGACTAACTATGGCTACACCTTC
TRBV7-3,TRBJ1-1,many,11,NA,CASSSDTEAFF,TGTGCCAGCAGTTCCGACACTGAAGCTTTCTTT
TRBV5-4,TRBJ1-1,many,13,NA,CASSKVVGTEAFF,TGTGCCAGCAGCAAGGTAGTTGGCACTGAAGCTTTCTTT
TRBV2,TRBJ2-6,few,21,TRBD2,CASSGQREGRWGESGANVLTF,TGTGCCAGCAGTGGTCAGCGGGAGGGCCGATGGGGTGAATCTGGGGCCAACGTCCTGACTTTC
TRBV7-2,TRBJ2-7,NA,15,TRBD1,CASSSRDRRHYEQYF,TGTGCCAGCAGCTCCCGGGACAGACGTCACTACGAGCAGTACTTC
TRBV7-9,TRBJ1-5,few,12,NA,CASSDGGQPQHF,TGTGCCAGCAGCGATGGTGGTCAGCCCCAGCATTTT
TRBV20-1,TRBJ2-5,NA,12,NA,CSASEGGETQYF,TGCAGTGCTAGTGAGGGGGGAGAGACCCAGTACTTC
TRBV5-1,TRBJ1-1,few,15,NA,CASSLDPGENTEAFF,TGCGCCAGCAGCTTGGATCCGGGTGAGAACACTGAAGCTTTCTTT
TRBV29-1,TRBJ2-7,few,13,TRBD2,CSVDAGVGYEQYF,TGCAGCGTTGATGCGGGAGTGGGATACGAGCAGTACTTC
TRBV7-2,TRBJ2-5,many,12,NA,CASSYPPETQYF,TGTGCCAGCAGCTACCCTCCAGAGACCCAGTACTTC
TRBV7-6,TRBJ1-1,few,14,TRBD1,CASSGQVLDTEAFF,TGTGCCAGCAGCGGACAGGTTTTGGACACTGAAGCTTTCTTT
TRBV3-1,TRBJ2-2,NA,20,TRBD1,CASSLPGTVFDLLNTGELFF,TGTGCCAGCAGCCTCCCCGGGACAGTGTTCGATTTGTTGAACACCGGGGAGCTGTTTTTT
TRBV2,TRBJ2-7,once,14,TRBD2,CASRTSGSVYEQYF,TGTGCCAGCAGGACTAGCGGGAGTGTTTACGAGCAGTACTTC
TRBV24-1,TRBJ2-1,few,13,TRBD1,CATGTGAYNEQFF,TGTGCCACGGGGACAGGGGCCTACAATGAGCAGTTCTTC
TRBV7-2,TRBJ1-5,NA,14,NA,CASSLGGGGSPQHF,TGTGCCAGCAGCTTAGGTGGAGGGGGGTCGCCCCAGCATTTT
TRBV24-1,TRBJ2-5,NA,13,NA,CARLMSSVETQYF,TGTGCAAGATTGATGAGCTCGGTTGAGACCCAGTACTTC
TRBV27,TRBJ2-7,few,14,TRBD2,CASSYGTSGNEQYF,TGTGCCAGCAGTTATGGGACTAGCGGGAACGAGCAGTACTTC
TRBV30,TRBJ2-3,few,16,TRBD2,CAWTTKAGESTDTQYF,TGTGCCTGGACTACAAAAGCGGGAGAAAGCACAGATACGCAGTATTTT
TRBV24-1,TRBJ2-1,many,15,TRBD1,CATSDFETGDNEQFF,TGTGCCACCAGTGATTTCGAAACAGGGGACAATGAGCAGTTCTTC
TRBV10-1,TRBJ1-1,NA,16,TRBD1,CASSQNGQGLNTEAFF,TGCGCCAGCAGCCAGAATGGACAGGGTCTGAACACTGAAGCTTTCTTT
TRBV10-2,TRBJ2-3,NA,14,NA,CASSEQGGTDTQYF,TGCGCCAGCAGTGAGCAGGGAGGCACAGATACGCAGTATTTT
TRBV15,TRBJ2-5,many,16,TRBD1,CATSRERQGVVETQYF,TGTGCCACCAGCAGAGAAAGACAGGGAGTGGTAGAGACCCAGTACTTC